This T cell receptor beta chain was profiled in a study of blood T cell repertoires in COVID-19. About the study: Sites in the United States, Italy and Spain provided acute and convalescent COVID-19 samples. T cells, B-cell-depleted T cells, or PBMCs supplied cDNA or gDNA.

Libraries were prepared by immunoSEQ multiplex PCR; TCRdb keeps only in-frame clonotypes and omits some of them. The top ten clones hold 1.7% of a sample with about 100,000 clones, 86% of them seen once. The V segment lost 5 bases and the J segment 3 bases; nucleotides outside the gene matches: 5. The CDR3 has 15 amino acids. The germline V gene has CDR1 MNHNY and CDR2 SVGAGI (reference sequence). The sequencing sample was made of peripheral blood. This receptor was taken from an elderly man with acute or convalescent COVID-19. The chain recombines TRBV6-6 with TRBJ2-1, with TRBD1 identical over 9 bases. CDR3 protein: CASSHGQGRYNEQFF. For the CDR3, the DNA is TGTGCCAGCAGTCACGGACAGGGGCGCTACAATGAGCAGTTCTTC.